The T cell receptor beta chain described here comes from a study of blood T cell repertoires in COVID-19. This clone appeared once. Trimming left V 6 bases short and J 3 bases short, with 17 bases between. Germline V gene lookup returns CDR1 SGHVS and CDR2 FQNEAQ. The CDR3 covers 15 residues. Residents of about two dozen US areas, aged roughly 18 to 90 years, made up the participants. Source study methods: Reference gene primers were amplified, and this amplification served to estimate nucleated cell counts. Produced via immunoSEQ multiplex PCR; TCRdb's table is partial and in-frame only. V and J calls plus clone size are reproduced from that table; the DNA served to infer D and trimming. Of more than 300,000 clones listed, about 88% were seen once; the top ten hold 0.9% to 1.5%.

The sequencing input was PBMCs or T cells enriched from blood (not recorded which). The sequence was obtained from a young woman who had recovered from COVID-19. The chain combines TRBV7-8 with TRBJ1-1; the D is unclear. The CDR3 DNA reads TGTGCCAGCAGAAGAACGGACTGGGAGGACACTGAAGCTTTCTTT. It specifies CASRRTDWEDTEAFF.